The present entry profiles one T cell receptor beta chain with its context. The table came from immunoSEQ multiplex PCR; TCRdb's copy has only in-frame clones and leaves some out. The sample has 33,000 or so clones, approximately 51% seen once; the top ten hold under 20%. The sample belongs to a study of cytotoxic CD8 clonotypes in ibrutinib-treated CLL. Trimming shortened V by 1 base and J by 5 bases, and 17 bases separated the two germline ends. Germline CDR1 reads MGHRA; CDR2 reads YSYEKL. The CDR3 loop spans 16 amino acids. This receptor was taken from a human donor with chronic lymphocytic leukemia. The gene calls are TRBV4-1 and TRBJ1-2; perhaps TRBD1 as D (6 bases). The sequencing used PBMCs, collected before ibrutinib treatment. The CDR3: CASSQARGARTYGYTF. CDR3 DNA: TGCGCCAGCAGCCAAGCGAGGGGGGCAAGAACATATGGCTACACCTTC.